These 31 T cell receptor beta chains were sequenced from one sample in a study of PD-L1 blockade in urothelial cancer. Assay used: immunoSEQ multiplex PCR; TCRdb lists only in-frame clones, some missing. The data show some 22,000 clones, around 90% seen once. The material sequenced was PBMCs, taken around atezolizumab (anti-PD-L1) treatment. All receptors come from a woman aged 60-75 years with urothelial cancer.

This chain connects TRBV19 to TRBJ2-7; 8 nucleotides agree with TRBD1. The V gene end was trimmed by 3 bases and the J gene end by 3 bases; junction bases not matched to a gene: 13. Germline assignment: CDR1 LNHDA and CDR2 SQIVND (reference sequence). This CDR3 has 17 amino acids. CDR3 in DNA: TGTGCCAGTAGTATCGACCACCAGGGGGCAACGGGCTACGAGCAGTACTTC. Translated, it gives CASSIDHQGATGYEQYF.

V is TRBV16 and J is TRBJ1-2; 7 bases are a match to TRBD1. This CDR3 contains 16 residues. J gave up 1 base and V 3 bases, and 8 bases lay outside the gene matches. Germline V gives CDR1 KGHSY, CDR2 FQNENV. For the CDR3, the DNA is TGTGCCAGCAGCCACCGGGGGACAGTCCTTAACTATGGCTACACCTTC. Residues: CASSHRGTVLNYGYTF.

This chain links TRBV27 with TRBJ1-1; tentatively, D is TRBD1 (6 bases). Trimming shortened V by 5 bases and J by 0 bases, and 13 bases separated the two germline ends. The CDR3 is 15 residues long. Looked up from germline, CDR1 is MNHEY and CDR2 is SMNVEV (reference sequence). The CDR3 sequence: CASSRRQAMNTEAFF. Written as DNA, the CDR3 is TGTGCCAGCAGTCGCCGACAGGCCATGAACACTGAAGCTTTCTTT.

This clone was seen a few times. This rearrangement joins TRBV19 to TRBJ1-5, with 9 bases lining up with TRBD1. This CDR3 has 17 residues. Germline-derived CDR1 and CDR2 are LNHDA and SQIVND (reference sequence). The junction had 13 bases not matched to a gene; V was cut back by 7 bases and J by 3 bases. DNA for the CDR3: TGTGCCAGTACCCCCTTAGCCGCACAGGGGGCCAATCAGCCCCAGCATTTT. Protein sequence: CASTPLAAQGANQPQHF.

The chain has TRBV13 and TRBJ1-4, with 9 bases fitting TRBD1. Germline CDR1 is PRHDT and CDR2 is FYEKMQ (reference sequence). V gave up 5 bases and J gave up 7 bases; unmatched junction bases: 5. CDR3 length: 14 amino acids. CDR3 in amino acids: CASSGRQGGEKLFF. CDR3 nucleotide sequence: TGTGCCAGCAGCGGTCGACAGGGGGGTGAAAAACTGTTTTTT.

This sequence joins TRBV7-6 and TRBJ2-7, with TRBD1 identical over 7 bases. V trimming: 1 base; J trimming: 1 base; junction bases outside the gene matches: 4. Germline CDR1 is SGHVS and CDR2 is FNYEAQ. CDR3 length: 15 residues. The CDR3 coding sequence is TGTGCCAGCAGCTTAGGTGGGACAGTTTCCTACGAGCAGTACTTC. Translated, it gives CASSLGGTVSYEQYF.

V is TRBV4-1 and J is TRBJ2-3; the match to TRBD2 covers 9 bases. CDR1 MGHRA and CDR2 YSYEKL come from the germline V gene. V lost 0 bases, J lost 3 bases, and 7 bases stayed unmatched. The CDR3 loop spans 17 amino acids. CDR3 amino acids: CASSQDGASGVTDTQYF. As DNA, the CDR3 is TGCGCCAGCAGCCAAGATGGGGCTAGCGGGGTTACAGATACGCAGTATTTT.

The V call is TRBV4-1, the J call TRBJ2-6; 7 bases are shared with TRBD2. The J segment lost 1 base and the V segment lost 3 bases, leaving 9 bases of the junction unmatched. The CDR3 loop spans 18 amino acids. CDR1 is MGHRA and CDR2 is YSYEKL in the germline V gene. CDR3 in amino acids: CASSQGLHRLSGANVLTF. In DNA, the CDR3 is TGCGCCAGCAGCCAGGGACTACATCGACTTTCTGGGGCCAACGTCCTGACTTTC.

This chain joins TRBV2 and TRBJ2-5, with TRBD2 identical over 8 bases. This CDR3 comprises 12 residues. V gave up 7 bases and J gave up 4 bases; unmatched junction bases: 2. Per the germline V gene, CDR1 is SNHLY and CDR2 is FYNNEI. The CDR3 sequence is CASMLAGETQYF. In nucleotides, the CDR3 is TGTGCCAGCATGCTAGCGGGAGAGACCCAGTACTTC. Based on the CDR3 plus reference TRBV2 and TRBJ2-5, the full variable domain is EPEVTQTPSHQVTQMGQEVILRCVPISNHLYFYWYRQILGQKVEFLVSFYNNEISEKSEIFDDQFSVERPDGSNFTLKIRSTKLEDSAMYFCASMLAGETQYFGPGTRLLVL.

V gene TRBV28 combines with J gene TRBJ2-5, with TRBD1 as a possible D gene (5 bases). With 2 bases removed from V and 5 bases from J, the gap between germline ends came to 12 bases. The CDR3 contains 14 residues. The germline V gene has CDR1 MDHEN and CDR2 SYDVKM. The CDR3 protein is CASSLSVAGETQYF. The CDR3, as DNA: TGTGCCAGCAGTTTAAGCGTAGCAGGGGAGACCCAGTACTTC.

The chain combines TRBV29-1 with TRBJ2-1; no firm D call. Germline V gene lookup returns CDR1 SQVTM and CDR2 ANQGSEA. CDR3 size: 12 residues. V was clipped by 5 bases and J by 5 bases, with 10 bases between them. The CDR3 sequence: CSVSRGDNEQFF. The CDR3 DNA reads as TGCAGCGTTTCTCGCGGTGACAATGAGCAGTTCTTC.

This clone appeared a few times. The V gene is TRBV6-1, the J gene TRBJ1-5; D is ambiguous. Germline-derived CDR1 and CDR2 are MNHNS and SASEGT. CDR3 length: 13 residues. V lost 6 bases to trimming and J lost 3 bases, with 9 bases between them. The DNA for the CDR3 is TGTGCCAGCAGGAGTTTATCCAATCAGCCCCAGCATTTT. It yields the protein CASRSLSNQPQHF.

This rearrangement joins TRBV4-1 to TRBJ2-2; D might be TRBD1 (5 bases). V was trimmed by 3 bases and J by 3 bases, leaving 11 bases between them. The CDR3 contains 15 residues. Per germline, CDR1 MGHRA and CDR2 YSYEKL. The CDR3 spells CASSHAKGDTGELFF. Written as DNA, the CDR3 is TGCGCCAGCAGCCATGCGAAAGGGGACACCGGGGAGCTGTTTTTT.

The rearrangement joins TRBV13 to TRBJ2-1; TRBD2 matches 9 bases. Germline lookup yields CDR1 PRHDT and CDR2 FYEKMQ (reference sequence). The CDR3 covers 15 residues. After removal of 5 bases from V and 7 bases from J, the junction contained 9 bases not matched to a gene. CDR3 in amino acids: CASSPPGLAVNEQFF. Written as DNA, the CDR3 is TGTGCCAGCAGCCCACCGGGACTAGCAGTAAATGAGCAGTTCTTC.

The chain employs TRBV28 and TRBJ1-2, with TRBD1 matching over 8 bases. With 3 bases clipped from V and 3 bases from J, the junction kept 12 bases outside the gene matches. The germline V gene has CDR1 MDHEN and CDR2 SYDVKM. There are 17 residues in the CDR3. CDR3 bases: TGTGCCAGCAGTTTGCACCCCCTGACAGGGGAGGACTATGGCTACACCTTC. Encoded protein: CASSLHPLTGEDYGYTF.

The rearrangement joins TRBV25-1 to TRBJ2-1; 14 nucleotides match TRBD2. The J segment lost 9 bases and the V segment lost 10 bases, leaving 5 bases of the junction unmatched. Germline CDR1 reads MGHDK; CDR2 reads SYGVNS. CDR3 length: 13 amino acids. CDR3 coding DNA: TGTGCCACAGGGACTAGCGGGAGCAGTGAGCAGTTCTTC. Translation gives CATGTSGSSEQFF.

CDR3: CASSIDRGATEAFF. As DNA, the CDR3 is TGTGCCAGCTCAATCGACAGGGGCGCGACTGAAGCTTTCTTT. The rearrangement uses TRBV18 and TRBJ1-1; 8 bases are shared with TRBD1. CDR1 and CDR2 (germline): KGHSH, LQKENI. The CDR3 is 14 residues long. V was pared by 5 bases and J by 5 bases, with 7 bases of the junction left unmatched.

The chain uses TRBV13 and TRBJ2-2, with D unresolved. The V gene's germline CDR1 is PRHDT and CDR2 FYEKMQ (reference sequence). The V and J ends lost 5 bases and 0 bases respectively, with 13 bases between them. The CDR3 length is 16 residues. The CDR3 loop is CASSDSRTSNTGELFF. CDR3 nucleotides: TGTGCCAGCAGCGATAGTCGCACTTCGAACACCGGGGAGCTGTTTTTT. The complete variable domain, with remaining parts taken from reference TRBV13 and TRBJ2-2, reads AAGVIQSPRHLIKEKRETATLKCYPIPRHDTVYWYQQGPGQDPQFLISFYEKMQSDKGSIPDRFSAQQFSDYHSELNMSSLELGDSALYFCASSDSRTSNTGELFFGEGSRLTVL.

The rearrangement uses TRBV4-3 and TRBJ1-1; 8 nucleotides agree with TRBD1. In germline, CDR1 is LGHNA, CDR2 YSLEER. V lost 4 bases and J lost 2; bases outside the gene matches: 3. This CDR3 region has 14 residues. As DNA, the CDR3 is TGCGCCAGCAGCCCGGGACAGGCTAACACTGAAGCTTTCTTT. Residues: CASSPGQANTEAFF.

CDR3 loop: CASSLGGGHGYTF. As DNA, the CDR3 is TGTGCCAGCAGCTTAGGGGGGGGCCACGGCTACACCTTC. This chain connects TRBV7-9 to TRBJ1-2, with a possible D match to TRBD1 (6 bases). The germline V and J ends were trimmed by 1 base and 8 bases, with 11 bases remaining between them. There are 13 residues in the CDR3. Germline values: CDR1 SEHNR, CDR2 FQNEAQ (reference sequence). The whole variable domain, remainder taken from reference TRBV7-9 and TRBJ1-2, is DTGVSQNPRHKITKRGQNVTFRCDPISEHNRLYWYRQTLGQGPEFLTYFQNEAQLEKSRLLSDRFSAERPKGSFSTLEIQRTEQGDSAMYLCASSLGGGHGYTFGSGTRLTVV.

Here the CDR3 reads CASSPQDFYNEQFF. As DNA, the CDR3 is TGTGCCAGCAGCCCTCAGGACTTCTACAATGAGCAGTTCTTC. This chain joins TRBV11-2 and TRBJ2-1, with D maybe TRBD2 (5 bases). The V end lost 5 bases, the J end lost 3 bases, and 11 bases lay between the germline ends. This CDR3 is 14 amino acids long. Germline V gene data show CDR1 as SGHAT and CDR2 as FQNNGV.

The chain has TRBV18 and TRBJ2-1, with TRBD2 matching over 8 bases. This CDR3 contains 15 residues. Germline CDR1 reads KGHSH; CDR2 reads LQKENI. V dropped 0 bases and J dropped 7; count of bases not matched to a gene: 5. The CDR3 nucleotides are TGTGCCAGCTCACCACCTAACCGGGGGGGGAATGAGCAGTTCTTC. This codes for CASSPPNRGGNEQFF.

J is TRBJ1-3 and V is TRBV7-9; TRBD1 agrees at 9 bases. The V gene end was trimmed by 4 bases and the J gene end by 2 bases; junction bases not matched to a gene: 6. The CDR3 has 16 residues. Germline CDR1 SEHNR, CDR2 FQNEAQ (reference sequence). In DNA form, the CDR3 reads TGTGCCAGCAGCTGGGGTGACAGGGGGACTGGAAACACCATATATTTT. This translates into CASSWGDRGTGNTIYF.

The J gene is TRBJ2-7, the V gene TRBV2; 10 nucleotides align to TRBD2. CDR3 length: 18 residues. Germline lookup yields CDR1 SNHLY and CDR2 FYNNEI. Trimming took 4 bases from V and 3 from J; bases not matched to a gene: 15. CDR3 region: CASSVWLAGASNRYEQYF. CDR3 DNA: TGTGCCAGCAGTGTGTGGCTAGCGGGAGCATCGAATCGCTACGAGCAGTACTTC.

The chain has TRBV30 and TRBJ1-3; no definite D call. V lost 1 base to trimming and J lost 3 bases, with 10 bases between them. Germline CDR1 is GTSNPN and CDR2 is SVGIG (reference sequence). The CDR3 totals 14 residues. CDR3 DNA sequence: TGTGCCTGGAGTGCCGGACTAGGTGGAAACACCATATATTTT. Amino acid sequence: CAWSAGLGGNTIYF.

V is TRBV9 and J is TRBJ2-3; 11 nucleotides line up with TRBD2. This CDR3 contains 18 residues. V was pared by 4 bases and J by 1 base, with 11 bases of the junction left unmatched. The germline gives CDR1 SGDLS, CDR2 YYNGEE. DNA of the CDR3: TGTGCCAGCAGCCCGGTAGCGGGAGGGCCTAGGCGCACAGATACGCAGTATTTT. It yields the protein CASSPVAGGPRRTDTQYF.

The V call is TRBV5-6, the J call TRBJ2-1; 8 positions match TRBD2. Germline trimming cut 1 base from V and 7 bases from J; bases unmatched to any gene: 1. This CDR3 comprises 13 residues. Germline CDR1 SGHDT, CDR2 YYEEEE. The CDR3 region has the DNA TGTGCCAGCAGCTTGCCTAGCGGGAATGAGCAGTTCTTC. Encoded protein: CASSLPSGNEQFF.

V usage is TRBV19 and J usage is TRBJ2-3; D remains unclear. V shed 3 bases and J shed 1 base, with 8 bases lying between them. Germline V lookup: CDR1 LNHDA, CDR2 SQIVND (reference sequence). This CDR3 region has 14 residues. In DNA, the CDR3 is TGTGCCAGTAGTATCTACCACCGCACAGATACGCAGTATTTT. Residues: CASSIYHRTDTQYF.

The chain is built from TRBV5-5 and TRBJ1-2; weak D call: TRBD1 (5 bases). Trimming took 1 base from V and 2 from J, leaving 6 bases between them. Per germline, CDR1 SGHKS and CDR2 YYEKEE (reference sequence). CDR3 length: 13 amino acids. The CDR3 loop is CASSLWGNYGYTF. The CDR3, as DNA: TGTGCCAGCAGCTTGTGGGGCAACTATGGCTACACCTTC.

The V gene is TRBV14, the J gene TRBJ1-1; no reliable D call. The CDR3 runs 14 residues. Trimming removed 0 bases from V and 1 base from J, with 6 bases in between. Per the germline V gene, CDR1 is SGHDN and CDR2 is FVKESK. CDR3 nucleotide sequence: TGTGCCAGCAGCCAAGACCCCCGGAACACTGAAGCTTTCTTT. It translates to CASSQDPRNTEAFF. Supplemented by reference TRBV14 and TRBJ1-1, the full variable domain reads EAGVTQFPSHSVIEKGQTVTLRCDPISGHDNLYWYRRVMGKEIKFLLHFVKESKQDESGMPNNRFLAERTGGTYSTLKVQPAELEDSGVYFCASSQDPRNTEAFFGQGTRLTVV.

The genes are TRBV6-1 and TRBJ1-2; D is perhaps TRBD1 (5 bases). The ends were cut back, 3 bases at V and 4 bases at J, with 9 bases in the middle. The CDR3 is 13 residues long. Per the germline V gene, CDR1 is MNHNS and CDR2 is SASEGT. CDR3: CASSDGQIYGYTF. As DNA, the CDR3 is TGTGCCAGCAGTGACGGACAAATCTATGGCTACACCTTC.